The T cell receptor beta chain described here comes from a study of beta chain features in type 1 diabetes. As for the study in general: Patients and healthy donors were similar in age, gender and cell yields. Sorted cells, roughly 100,000,000 in number, were examined across all samples.

As every portion of the isolated RNA was reverse transcribed, the sequencing read expressed TCRB transcripts. TCRdb's table, derived via immunoSEQ multiplex PCR, lists solely in-frame clones and lacks some. The table records over 100,000 clones, almost 40% of them present only once. The CDR3 totals 13 residues. The gene calls are TRBV1 and TRBJ2-7; whether TRBD1, the table's D call, matches the DNA was not checked. TRBV1 is a pseudogene. The source of this sequence is a woman in her late teens or twenties in good health. Sequenced sample: stem cell memory CD4+ T cells from blood. CDR3 DNA sequence: TGCACCAGCAGCCACAGATCCGGGACAGGGGAGTACTTC. This sequence encodes CTSSHRSGTGEYF.